These T cell receptor beta chains were read from a single sample in a study of CD4 T cells in relation to SARS-CoV-2 and coronaviruses. Only in-frame clones appear in the TCRdb table, and some are missing; sequencing was by immunoSEQ multiplex PCR. The repertoire consists of 20,000 to 25,000 clones, with 76% occurring once and the leading ten covering around 16%. No antigen has been identified for these receptors. What was sequenced was CD4+ T cells from PBMCs, cultured in vitro. The receptors were sampled from a human donor in good health. CDR3s include the opening cysteine and the closing phenylalanine or tryptophan. A D gene is named only where the DNA matches it firmly. Some rows have no size entry. The others give once, few or many, or a class for an expanded clone.

TRBV2	TRBJ1-2	-	TRBD1	CASKAPGQGNYGYTF	TGTGCCAGCAAAGCCCCGGGACAGGGGAACTATGGCTACACCTTC
TRBV27	TRBJ1-1	-	-	CASSLQGKRTEAFF	TGTGCCAGCAGTTTACAGGGGAAAAGGACTGAAGCTTTCTTT
TRBV11-2	TRBJ1-2	-	TRBD1	CASSLEGTGGFNYGYTF	TGTGCCAGCAGCTTAGAGGGGACAGGGGGCTTTAACTATGGCTACACCTTC
TRBV3-1/TRBV3-2	TRBJ1-1	-	-	CASSQDGGDREAFF	TGTGCCAGCAGCCAAGATGGCGGTGATCGTGAAGCTTTCTTT
TRBV9	TRBJ2-1	-	TRBD2	CASSTYSGRGSYNEQFF	TGTGCCAGCAGCACCTATAGCGGGAGGGGCTCCTACAATGAGCAGTTCTTC
TRBV3-1/TRBV3-2	TRBJ1-2	-	-	CASTDHRGYTF	TGTGCCAGCACGGACCACCGAGGCTACACCTTC
TRBV10-3	TRBJ2-7	-	-	CAISELSRVGGEQYF	TGTGCCATCAGTGAGTTGTCCAGGGTCGGCGGGGAGCAGTACTTC
TRBV7-2	TRBJ2-7	-	TRBD2	CASSQEASGKVVYEQYF	TGTGCCAGCAGTCAAGAGGCTAGCGGGAAAGTGGTGTACGAGCAGTACTTC
TRBV30	TRBJ2-1	-	-	CAWRQESNEQFF	TGTGCCTGGAGACAGGAGTCCAATGAGCAGTTCTTC
TRBV7-9	TRBJ1-3	-	-	CASSLGSGRSGNTIYF	TGTGCCAGCAGCTTAGGCTCAGGCCGCTCTGGAAACACCATATATTTT
TRBV2	TRBJ1-5	few	-	CATSTGTNQPQHF	TGTGCCACCTCGACCGGTACCAATCAGCCCCAGCATTTT
TRBV2	TRBJ1-4	few	-	CASKTQGGNEKLFF	TGTGCCAGCAAGACACAAGGAGGGAATGAAAAACTGTTTTTT
TRBV5-6	TRBJ1-4	-	TRBD1	CASSLLTGANEKLFF	TGTGCCAGCAGCTTGTTAACAGGGGCTAATGAAAAACTGTTTTTT
TRBV19	TRBJ1-1	-	TRBD1	CASSIGTGGFDTEAFF	TGTGCCAGTAGTATCGGGACAGGGGGCTTTGACACTGAAGCTTTCTTT
TRBV5-5	TRBJ2-1	-	TRBD1	CASSSTGQGYNEQFF	TGTGCCAGCAGCTCCACGGGACAGGGTTACAATGAGCAGTTCTTC
TRBV6-5	TRBJ1-5	-	TRBD1	CASRTTGDQPQHF	TGTGCCAGCAGAACGACAGGGGACCAGCCCCAGCATTTT
TRBV28	TRBJ2-7	-	-	CASRGTPGAGSSYEQYF	TGTGCCAGCAGGGGGACTCCGGGGGCGGGATCCTCCTACGAGCAGTACTTC
TRBV24-1	TRBJ2-3	-	TRBD2	CATSDRGLAGVGDTQYF	TGTGCCACCAGTGACCGTGGACTAGCGGGAGTGGGCGATACGCAGTATTTT
TRBV5-1	TRBJ1-6	few	TRBD1	CASRTGTGENSPLHF	TGCGCCAGCAGGACCGGGACAGGAGAAAATTCACCCCTCCACTTT
TRBV29-1	TRBJ2-3	-	-	CSVVGGDTQYF	TGCAGCGTTGTTGGGGGAGATACGCAGTATTTT
TRBV3-1/TRBV3-2	TRBJ2-5	-	TRBD2	CASSPRGGSETQYF	TGTGCCAGCAGCCCTCGCGGGGGATCAGAGACCCAGTACTTC
TRBV6-5	TRBJ2-2	-	-	CASNTGFYTGELFF	TGTGCCAGCAACACAGGGTTCTACACCGGGGAGCTGTTTTTT
TRBV5-1	TRBJ2-5	-	TRBD1	CASSSKGAGQETQYF	TGCGCCAGCAGCTCAAAGGGGGCTGGTCAAGAGACCCAGTACTTC
TRBV5-1	TRBJ2-5	-	-	CASSSERAGSFVGTQYF	TGCGCCAGCAGTTCGGAAAGGGCAGGGAGCTTCGTGGGGACCCAGTACTTC
TRBV14	TRBJ2-7	-	TRBD1	CASSPGGYGPEQYF	TGTGCCAGCAGCCCAGGGGGCTATGGTCCCGAGCAGTACTTC
TRBV12-5	TRBJ2-2	few	TRBD2	CASGLVNPGTTIRRGGELFF	TGTGCTAGTGGTTTAGTCAACCCCGGGACTACCATCAGGAGGGGCGGGGAGCTGTTTTTT
TRBV4-1	TRBJ2-1	few	TRBD2	CASSHPGLAGGSSYNEQFF	TGCGCCAGCAGCCACCCGGGACTAGCGGGAGGGAGCTCCTACAATGAGCAGTTCTTC
TRBV3-1/TRBV3-2	TRBJ2-1	-	-	CASSQDFIASEQFF	TGTGCCAGCAGCCAAGATTTTATAGCGTCTGAGCAGTTCTTC
TRBV10-1	TRBJ2-1	-	-	CASSESDSQYNEQFF	TGCGCCAGCAGTGAGTCGGACTCCCAGTACAATGAGCAGTTCTTC
TRBV5-1	TRBJ1-1	-	-	CASSAQFRGNTEAFF	TGCGCCAGCAGCGCGCAATTCAGGGGCAACACTGAAGCTTTCTTT
TRBV18	TRBJ2-4	-	-	CASSRGREGIKNIQYF	TGTGCCAGCTCACGGGGCAGGGAAGGTATCAAAAACATTCAGTACTTC
TRBV9	TRBJ2-2	-	-	CASSVAGFSGELFF	TGTGCCAGCAGCGTAGCAGGGTTCTCCGGGGAGCTGTTTTTT
TRBV7-2	TRBJ2-1	-	TRBD2	CASLAGVWNNEQFF	TGTGCCAGCCTAGCGGGAGTGTGGAATAATGAGCAGTTCTTC
TRBV9	TRBJ1-1	-	-	CASSPRLNLNTEAFF	TGTGCCAGCAGCCCCCGACTCAACCTGAACACTGAAGCTTTCTTT
TRBV7-3	TRBJ2-5	-	-	CASSLTPETQYF	TGTGCCAGCAGCTTAACTCCGGAGACCCAGTACTTC
TRBV27	TRBJ1-3	-	-	CASSLKSGGNTIYF	TGTGCCAGCAGTTTAAAGTCTGGCGGAAACACCATATATTTT
TRBV2	TRBJ2-1	-	-	CASSDFKEQFF	TGTGCCAGCAGTGACTTCAAAGAGCAGTTCTTC
TRBV27	TRBJ2-1	-	TRBD2	CASSPRASGGYNEQFF	TGTGCCAGCAGTCCCAGGGCTAGCGGGGGTTACAATGAGCAGTTCTTC
TRBV10-2	TRBJ1-3	few	TRBD1	CATSPQGATGNTIYF	TGCGCCACATCCCCTCAGGGGGCCACTGGAAACACCATATATTTT
TRBV15	TRBJ2-7	-	-	CATSRDTPYEQYF	TGTGCCACCAGCAGAGACACGCCCTACGAGCAGTACTTC
TRBV5-1	TRBJ1-1	-	TRBD1	CASSLGQVPTTEAFF	TGCGCCAGCAGCCTAGGACAGGTTCCCACCACTGAAGCTTTCTTT